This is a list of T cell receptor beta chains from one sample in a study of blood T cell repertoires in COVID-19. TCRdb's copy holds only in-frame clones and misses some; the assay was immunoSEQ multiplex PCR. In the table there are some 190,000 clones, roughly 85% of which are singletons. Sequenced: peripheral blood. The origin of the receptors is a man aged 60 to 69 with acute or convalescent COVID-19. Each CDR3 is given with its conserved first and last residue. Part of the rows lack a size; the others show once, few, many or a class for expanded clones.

CDR3 protein: CASSDGTGRYNEQFF; V gene: TRBV5-1; clone size: NA; CDR3 length: 15
CDR3 protein: CASSQVGWRGTLRKYNEQFF; V gene: TRBV4-1; clone size: NA; CDR3 length: 20
CDR3 protein: CASSSSPGQGFYGYTF; V gene: TRBV7-2; clone size: NA; CDR3 length: 16
CDR3 protein: CASRTHSGSGTGELFF; V gene: TRBV28; clone size: few; CDR3 length: 16
CDR3 protein: CASSPASGSYNEQFF; V gene: TRBV28; clone size: few; CDR3 length: 15
CDR3 protein: CAIRSYGLAVASSYNEQFF; V gene: TRBV7-9; clone size: NA; CDR3 length: 19
CDR3 protein: CASSLVAGSGANVLTF; V gene: TRBV7-2; clone size: NA; CDR3 length: 16
CDR3 protein: CASSLASGPWNEQFF; V gene: TRBV11-2; clone size: NA; CDR3 length: 15
CDR3 protein: CASSAPLAGPWDIQYF; V gene: TRBV9; clone size: NA; CDR3 length: 16
CDR3 protein: CSVLGTNYGYTF; V gene: TRBV29-1; clone size: few; CDR3 length: 12
CDR3 protein: CASSLGGYEQYF; V gene: TRBV5-6; clone size: NA; CDR3 length: 12
CDR3 protein: CSVRGGGTDTQYF; V gene: TRBV29-1; clone size: NA; CDR3 length: 13
CDR3 protein: CSANGDEQFF; V gene: TRBV20-1; clone size: NA; CDR3 length: 10
CDR3 protein: CASSQDRVYEKLFF; V gene: TRBV6-5; clone size: NA; CDR3 length: 14
CDR3 protein: CASSYSPQGGNQPQHF; V gene: TRBV6-6; clone size: NA; CDR3 length: 16
CDR3 protein: CASSQGGRTIYF; V gene: TRBV14; clone size: NA; CDR3 length: 12
CDR3 protein: CASSAPEGISYEQYF; V gene: TRBV7-2; clone size: NA; CDR3 length: 15
CDR3 protein: CASRAGLAGDEQFF; V gene: TRBV19; clone size: NA; CDR3 length: 14
CDR3 protein: CASVGAGLENEQFF; V gene: TRBV28; clone size: NA; CDR3 length: 14
CDR3 protein: CASSSEIAKNIQYF; V gene: TRBV6-5; clone size: NA; CDR3 length: 14
CDR3 protein: CASSFLREGETQYF; V gene: TRBV28; clone size: NA; CDR3 length: 14
CDR3 protein: CASSLGTDYEQYF; V gene: TRBV11-1; clone size: NA; CDR3 length: 13
CDR3 protein: CASSEPWAGTSGRYEQFF; V gene: TRBV6-1; clone size: NA; CDR3 length: 18
CDR3 protein: CASSQDRSGQETQYF; V gene: TRBV4-1; clone size: NA; CDR3 length: 15
CDR3 protein: CASSLVGGLNEQFF; V gene: TRBV7-2; clone size: NA; CDR3 length: 14
CDR3 protein: CASSGGLAGPGSYEQYF; V gene: TRBV5-1; clone size: NA; CDR3 length: 17
CDR3 protein: CASSPTGTGAIEAFF; V gene: TRBV18; clone size: NA; CDR3 length: 15
CDR3 protein: CASRGLAGGLREQFF; V gene: TRBV27; clone size: NA; CDR3 length: 15
CDR3 protein: CASSHLGGGLSYNEQFF; V gene: TRBV3-1/TRBV3-2; clone size: once; CDR3 length: 17
CDR3 protein: CASSQQGAGNTIYF; V gene: TRBV28; clone size: NA; CDR3 length: 14
CDR3 protein: CASKVTELYNSPLHF; V gene: TRBV27; clone size: NA; CDR3 length: 15
CDR3 protein: CASSYSRGNNYGYTF; V gene: TRBV6-6; clone size: once; CDR3 length: 15
CDR3 protein: CASSPPGLAGFTDTQYF; V gene: TRBV18; clone size: NA; CDR3 length: 17
CDR3 protein: CAISGAPGNQPQHF; V gene: TRBV10-3; clone size: NA; CDR3 length: 14
CDR3 protein: CASSEGSYNSPLHF; V gene: TRBV28; clone size: NA; CDR3 length: 14
CDR3 protein: CASSPSVRLAGGGNEQFF; V gene: TRBV4-2; clone size: NA; CDR3 length: 18
CDR3 protein: CASSYSLGQGAETQYF; V gene: TRBV6-6; clone size: NA; CDR3 length: 16
CDR3 protein: CASGTGTGISGEQFF; V gene: TRBV2; clone size: few; CDR3 length: 15
CDR3 protein: CASSQVGWGTSGTNEQFF; V gene: TRBV3-1/TRBV3-2; clone size: once; CDR3 length: 18
CDR3 protein: CATSSRWREGRETQYF; V gene: TRBV15; clone size: NA; CDR3 length: 16
CDR3 protein: CASSLETTQYF; V gene: TRBV12-3/TRBV12-4; clone size: once; CDR3 length: 11
CDR3 protein: CASSFERDRAQYF; V gene: TRBV6-5; clone size: few; CDR3 length: 13
CDR3 protein: CASSWGVGQNTGELFF; V gene: TRBV6-5; clone size: NA; CDR3 length: 16
CDR3 protein: CASSLHQGGETQYF; V gene: TRBV7-9; clone size: NA; CDR3 length: 14
CDR3 protein: CASSPLLAGYSGNTIYF; V gene: TRBV18; clone size: once; CDR3 length: 17
CDR3 protein: CATGTGLRNTEAFF; V gene: TRBV27; clone size: once; CDR3 length: 14
CDR3 protein: CASTGVNTEAFF; V gene: TRBV28; clone size: NA; CDR3 length: 12
CDR3 protein: CASSLVVAGELFF; V gene: TRBV7-9; clone size: NA; CDR3 length: 13
CDR3 protein: CASRSGTGVNEKLFF; V gene: TRBV4-2; clone size: NA; CDR3 length: 15
CDR3 protein: CASSVTSGGNEQFF; V gene: TRBV5-1; clone size: NA; CDR3 length: 14
CDR3 protein: CASSAPSGTGGELFF; V gene: TRBV28; clone size: once; CDR3 length: 15
CDR3 protein: CASSSKGGGHRPPYEQYF; V gene: TRBV5-5; clone size: NA; CDR3 length: 18
CDR3 protein: CASSLSTGPGIGELFF; V gene: TRBV27; clone size: NA; CDR3 length: 16
CDR3 protein: CASSASGFGTEAFF; V gene: TRBV9; clone size: NA; CDR3 length: 14
CDR3 protein: CASSHPMGQGGTEAFF; V gene: TRBV4-1; clone size: NA; CDR3 length: 16
CDR3 protein: CASSNREIYGYTF; V gene: TRBV6-2/TRBV6-3; clone size: NA; CDR3 length: 13
CDR3 protein: CAISGSRAVNTEAFF; V gene: TRBV10-3; clone size: once; CDR3 length: 15
CDR3 protein: CASSYLPTSGNYEQYF; V gene: TRBV6-6; clone size: NA; CDR3 length: 16